This entry features one T cell receptor (beta chain) sequence. This CDR3 has 13 amino acids. The germline CDR1 and CDR2 sequences are DFQATT and SNEGSKA (reference sequence). The sample comes from a study of identical twins. TCRdb re-analysed the 5' RACE reads in MiXCR, keeping a single row per CDR3 protein. Here the sample spans under 300,000 distinct CDR3 sequences, 6.5% to 8% being singletons. Healthy Caucasian donors formed the entire cohort. This same sample was also part of a study on T cells expressing NK-cell markers.

This clonotype was obtained from a woman aged 18-35 years in good health. The chain recombines TRBV20-1 with TRBJ2-1; possibly TRBD1 or TRBD2 for D (5 bases each). Sequences were obtained from CD8+ T cells sorted from blood. The CDR3 is CSTGTPLNNEQFF. In DNA form, the CDR3 reads TGCAGCACCGGGACCCCCCTCAACAATGAGCAGTTCTTC.